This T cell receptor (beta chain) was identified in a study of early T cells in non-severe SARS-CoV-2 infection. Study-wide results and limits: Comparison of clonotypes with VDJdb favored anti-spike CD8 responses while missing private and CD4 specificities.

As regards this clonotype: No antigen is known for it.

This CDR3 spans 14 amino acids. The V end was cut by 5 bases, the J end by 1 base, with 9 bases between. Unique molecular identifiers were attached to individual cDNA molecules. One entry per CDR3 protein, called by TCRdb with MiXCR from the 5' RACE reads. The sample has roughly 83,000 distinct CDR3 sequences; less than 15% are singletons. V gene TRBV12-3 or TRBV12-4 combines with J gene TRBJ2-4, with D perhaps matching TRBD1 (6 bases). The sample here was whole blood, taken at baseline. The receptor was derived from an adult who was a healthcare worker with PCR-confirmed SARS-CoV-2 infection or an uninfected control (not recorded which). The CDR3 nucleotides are TGTGCCAGCAGTCCCCAGGGGGCCAAAAACATTCAGTACTTC. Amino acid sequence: CASSPQGAKNIQYF.